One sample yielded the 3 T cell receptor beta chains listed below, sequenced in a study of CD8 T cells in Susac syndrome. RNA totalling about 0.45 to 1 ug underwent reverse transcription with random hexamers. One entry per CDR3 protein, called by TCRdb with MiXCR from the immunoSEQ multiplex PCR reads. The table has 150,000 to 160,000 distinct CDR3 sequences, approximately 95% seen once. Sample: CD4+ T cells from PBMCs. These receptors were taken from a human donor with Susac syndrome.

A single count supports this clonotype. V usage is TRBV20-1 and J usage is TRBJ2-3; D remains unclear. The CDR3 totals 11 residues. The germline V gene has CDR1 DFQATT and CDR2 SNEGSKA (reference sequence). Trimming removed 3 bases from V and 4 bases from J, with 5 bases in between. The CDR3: CSASPADTQYF. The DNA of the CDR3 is TGCAGTGCTAGTCCGGCAGATACGCAGTATTTT.

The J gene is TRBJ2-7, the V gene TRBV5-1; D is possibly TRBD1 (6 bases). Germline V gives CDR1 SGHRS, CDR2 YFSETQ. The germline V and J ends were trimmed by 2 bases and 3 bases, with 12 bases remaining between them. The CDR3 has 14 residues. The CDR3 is CASSFQTGNYEQYF. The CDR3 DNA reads TGCGCCAGCAGCTTCCAAACAGGGAACTACGAGCAGTACTTC.

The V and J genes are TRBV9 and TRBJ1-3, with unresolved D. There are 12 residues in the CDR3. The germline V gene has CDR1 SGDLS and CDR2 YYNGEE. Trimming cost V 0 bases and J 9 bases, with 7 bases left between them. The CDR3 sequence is CASSVGVGTIYF. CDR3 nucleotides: TGTGCCAGCAGCGTAGGGGTTGGCACCATATATTTT.